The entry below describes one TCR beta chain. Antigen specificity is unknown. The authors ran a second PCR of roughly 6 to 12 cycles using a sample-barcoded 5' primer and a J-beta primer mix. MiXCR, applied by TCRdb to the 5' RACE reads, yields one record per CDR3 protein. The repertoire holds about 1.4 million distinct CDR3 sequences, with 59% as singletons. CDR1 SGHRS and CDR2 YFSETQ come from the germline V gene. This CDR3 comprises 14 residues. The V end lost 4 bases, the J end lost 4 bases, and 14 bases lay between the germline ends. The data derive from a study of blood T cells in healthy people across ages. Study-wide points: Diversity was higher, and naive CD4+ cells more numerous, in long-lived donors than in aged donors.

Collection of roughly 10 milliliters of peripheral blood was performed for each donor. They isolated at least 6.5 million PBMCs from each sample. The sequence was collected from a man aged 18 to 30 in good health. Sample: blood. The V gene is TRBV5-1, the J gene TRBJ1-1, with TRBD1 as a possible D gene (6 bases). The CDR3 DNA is TGCGCCAGCAGCCCAGGGGATTTGAGCACTGAAGCTTTCTTT. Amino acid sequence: CASSPGDLSTEAFF.